This T cell receptor (beta chain) was captured by sequencing in a study of cytomegalovirus exposure and HLA in healthy donors. Sequenced by immunoSEQ multiplex PCR; TCRdb stores in-frame clones only, minus some. The sample comprises over 200,000 clones, 88% of which are singletons, and just under 3% rests with the top ten. The CDR3 covers 14 residues. The V gene end was trimmed by 4 bases and the J gene end by 3 bases; junction bases not matched to a gene: 4. Germline values: CDR1 LNHNV, CDR2 YYDKDF (reference sequence). This sequence joins TRBV15 and TRBJ1-2; 8 bases are a match to TRBD1. The TCR originated in a woman between 18 and 29 years old in good health and CMV-seronegative. The sample was PBMCs. The CDR3 region has the DNA TGTGCCACCAGCACCGGACAGGGACACTATGGCTACACCTTC. Translation gives CATSTGQGHYGYTF.